This T cell receptor (beta chain) appears in the sequencing data of a study of T cells in Graves' hyperthyroidism and ophthalmopathy. Study-wide findings and caveats: Ophthalmopathy, which appeared later, was predicted by the model a median around 6 months before onset.

In regard to this clonotype: Its antigen remains unidentified.

Disease lasting under 3 months, a NOSPECS grade of at least 4, and a Clinical Activity Score of at least 3 were features of the ophthalmopathy patients. RNA transcripts were the template for amplifying TCR beta CDR3 regions. When the TCR CDR3 underwent first-round RT-PCR, the HTBI primer set was used. TCRdb ran MiXCR on the multiplex PCR reads and lists one entry per CDR3 protein. The sample lists approximately 380,000 distinct CDR3 sequences, around an eighth seen once, with around 28% in the top ten. Germline assignment: CDR1 GTSNPN and CDR2 SVGIG (reference sequence). CDR3 length: 12 residues. V was cut by 7 bases and J by 0 bases, with 9 bases left in between.

This sequence joins TRBV30 and TRBJ1-1; no clear D gene. Sequences were obtained from blood. This receptor was identified in a man aged 50 to 60 with Graves' ophthalmopathy. The DNA of the CDR3 is TGTGCCTTGATAGCCCTGAACACTGAAGCTTTCTTT. Translated: CALIALNTEAFF.